The clone carrying this T cell receptor beta chain was observed many times. The CDR3 sequence is 15 residues long. Germline CDR1 reads SGHNT; CDR2 reads YYREEE (reference sequence). V gave up 1 base and J gave up 2 bases; unmatched junction bases: 3. The study's library attached unique molecular identifiers to single cDNA molecules. MiXCR was run by TCRdb on the RACE reads, yielding one entry per CDR3 protein. The sample shows approximately 80,000 distinct CDR3 sequences, roughly a tenth of them seen only once. Time point meaning: patch test 2, 6 weeks after DPC sensitization. The sample's treatment: therapeutic diphenylcyclopropenone sensitization with weekly scalp DPC. Ahead of applying each patch test, blood was sampled. The source of the sample is a study of human T cells and chemical hapten exposure.

The receptor's source is a woman aged 25 to 39 with alopecia areata. Some clones in this sample may be carry-over from other donors' samples. Sample: whole blood, taken in connection with sensitization to the hapten diphenylcyclopropenone (DPC). The chain uses TRBV5-4 and TRBJ2-1; TRBD2 matches at 7 bases. The CDR3 is CASSLPRGTYNEQFF. The CDR3 bases are TGTGCCAGCAGCTTGCCGCGGGGGACCTACAATGAGCAGTTCTTC.